Described below is a single T cell receptor beta chain sequence and its context. This CDR3 is also generated by other DNA sequences in the sample. The data belong to a study of blood T cell repertoires in COVID-19. Study overall: Samples representing acute and convalescent COVID-19 were sourced from the United States, Italy and Spain.

The CDR3 runs 14 residues. Trimming cost V 9 bases and J 2 bases; bases outside gene matches: 4. Germline CDR1 reads LNHDA; CDR2 reads SQIVND (reference sequence). Generated by immunoSEQ multiplex PCR, the TCRdb table keeps only in-frame clones and is missing some. The table lists around 270,000 clones, around four fifths of them singletons. V gene TRBV19 combines with J gene TRBJ1-5, with 10 bases fitting TRBD1. This TCR derives from a man aged 60 to 69 with acute or convalescent COVID-19. Sequences were obtained from peripheral blood. The CDR3 protein is CASSGQGGNQPQHF. CDR3 coding DNA: TGTGCCAGCAGCGGACAGGGGGGCAATCAGCCCCAGCATTTT.